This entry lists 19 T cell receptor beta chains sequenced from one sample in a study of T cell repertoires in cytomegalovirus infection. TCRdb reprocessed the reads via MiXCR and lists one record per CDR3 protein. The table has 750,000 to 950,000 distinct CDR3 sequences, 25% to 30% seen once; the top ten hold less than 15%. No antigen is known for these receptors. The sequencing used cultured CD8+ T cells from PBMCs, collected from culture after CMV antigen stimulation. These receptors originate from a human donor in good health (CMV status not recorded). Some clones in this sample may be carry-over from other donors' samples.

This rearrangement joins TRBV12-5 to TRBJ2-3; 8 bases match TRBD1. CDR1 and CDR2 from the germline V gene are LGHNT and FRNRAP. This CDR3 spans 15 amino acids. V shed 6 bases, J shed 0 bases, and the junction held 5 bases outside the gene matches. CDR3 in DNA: TGTGCTAGTGGCCCGGGACAGGCTAGCACAGATACGCAGTATTTT. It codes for CASGPGQASTDTQYF.

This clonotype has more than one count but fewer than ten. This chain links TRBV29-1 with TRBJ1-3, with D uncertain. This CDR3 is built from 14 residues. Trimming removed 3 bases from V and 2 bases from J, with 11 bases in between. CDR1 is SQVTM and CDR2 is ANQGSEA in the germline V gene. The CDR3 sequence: CSVEATEPGNTIYF. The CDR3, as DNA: TGCAGCGTTGAGGCGACGGAACCTGGAAACACCATATATTTT.

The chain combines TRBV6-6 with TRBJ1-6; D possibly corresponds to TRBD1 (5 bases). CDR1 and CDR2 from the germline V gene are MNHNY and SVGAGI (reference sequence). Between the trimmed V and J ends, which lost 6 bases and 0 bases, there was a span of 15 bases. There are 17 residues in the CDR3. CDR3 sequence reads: CASSLDSLSSYNSPLHF. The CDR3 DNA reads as TGTGCCAGCAGCCTTGACAGTCTCAGCTCCTATAATTCACCCCTCCACTTT.

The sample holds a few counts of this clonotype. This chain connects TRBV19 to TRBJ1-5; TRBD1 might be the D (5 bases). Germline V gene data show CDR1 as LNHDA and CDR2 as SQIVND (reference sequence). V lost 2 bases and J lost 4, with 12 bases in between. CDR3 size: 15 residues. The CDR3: CASSIWARGNQPQHF. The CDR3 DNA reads TGTGCCAGTAGTATATGGGCGAGGGGAAATCAGCCCCAGCATTTT.

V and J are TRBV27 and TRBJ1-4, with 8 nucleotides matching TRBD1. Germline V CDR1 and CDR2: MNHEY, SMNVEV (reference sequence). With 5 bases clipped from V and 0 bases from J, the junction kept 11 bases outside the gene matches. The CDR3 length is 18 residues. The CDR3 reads CASSPRDRRISTNEKLFF. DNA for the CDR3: TGTGCCAGCAGTCCCCGGGACAGGAGAATTTCAACTAATGAAAAACTGTTTTTT.

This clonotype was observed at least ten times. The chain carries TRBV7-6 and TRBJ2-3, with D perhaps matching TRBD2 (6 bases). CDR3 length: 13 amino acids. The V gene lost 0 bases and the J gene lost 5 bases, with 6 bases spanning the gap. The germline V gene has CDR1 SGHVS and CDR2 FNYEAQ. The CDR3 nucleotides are TGTGCCAGCAGCTTAGCGGGGGGAGATACGCAGTATTTT. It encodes CASSLAGGDTQYF.

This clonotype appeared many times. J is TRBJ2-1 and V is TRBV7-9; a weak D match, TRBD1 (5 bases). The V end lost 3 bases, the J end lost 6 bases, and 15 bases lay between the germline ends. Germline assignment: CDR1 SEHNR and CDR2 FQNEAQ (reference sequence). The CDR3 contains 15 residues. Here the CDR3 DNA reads TGTGCCAGCAGCTTTCCGGCCAAGGGGTCCAATGAGCAGTTCTTC. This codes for CASSFPAKGSNEQFF.

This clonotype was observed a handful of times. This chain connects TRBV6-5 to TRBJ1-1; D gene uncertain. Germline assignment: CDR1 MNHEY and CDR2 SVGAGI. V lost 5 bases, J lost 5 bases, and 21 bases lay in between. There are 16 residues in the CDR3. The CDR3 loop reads CASSPESPPGWTEAFF. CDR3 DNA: TGTGCCAGCAGTCCTGAGAGCCCCCCGGGTTGGACTGAAGCTTTCTTT.

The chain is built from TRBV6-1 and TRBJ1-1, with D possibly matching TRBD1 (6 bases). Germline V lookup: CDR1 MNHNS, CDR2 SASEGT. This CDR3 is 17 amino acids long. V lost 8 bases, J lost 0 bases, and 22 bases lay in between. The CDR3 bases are TGTGCCAGCCCCAACCCGCGCAGGGGCAGATTGAACACTGAAGCTTTCTTT. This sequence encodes CASPNPRRGRLNTEAFF.

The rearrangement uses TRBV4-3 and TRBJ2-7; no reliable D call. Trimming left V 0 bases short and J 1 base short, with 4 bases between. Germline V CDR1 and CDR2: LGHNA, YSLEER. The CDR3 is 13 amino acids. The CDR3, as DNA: TGCGCCAGCAGCCAAGATCTTTCCTACGAGCAGTACGTC. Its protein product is CASSQDLSYEQYV.

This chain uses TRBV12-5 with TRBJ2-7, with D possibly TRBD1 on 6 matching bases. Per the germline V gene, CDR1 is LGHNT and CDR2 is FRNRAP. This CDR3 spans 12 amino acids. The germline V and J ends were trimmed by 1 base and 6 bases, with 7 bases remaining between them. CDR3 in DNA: TGTGCTAGTGGTTTGGGCAGGGGCGAGCAGTACTTC. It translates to CASGLGRGEQYF.

The CDR3 DNA reads as TGTGCCATCAGTGAGTCTGGGCAGGGAGATGAGCAGTTCTTC. Its translation: CAISESGQGDEQFF. The V gene is TRBV10-3, the J gene TRBJ2-1, with D perhaps given as TRBD1 or TRBD2 (5 bases each). Per the germline V gene, CDR1 is ENHRY and CDR2 is SYGVKD. CDR3 length: 14 amino acids. The V end lost 0 bases, the J end lost 8 bases, and 11 bases lay between the germline ends.

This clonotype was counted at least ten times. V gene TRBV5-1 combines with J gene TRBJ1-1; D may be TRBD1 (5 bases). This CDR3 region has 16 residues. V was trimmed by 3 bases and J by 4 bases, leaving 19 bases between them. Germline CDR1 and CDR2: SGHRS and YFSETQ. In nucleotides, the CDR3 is TGCGCCAGCAGCTGGCGGGACGCTGGGGGTAGCACTGAAGCTTTCTTT. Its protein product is CASSWRDAGGSTEAFF.

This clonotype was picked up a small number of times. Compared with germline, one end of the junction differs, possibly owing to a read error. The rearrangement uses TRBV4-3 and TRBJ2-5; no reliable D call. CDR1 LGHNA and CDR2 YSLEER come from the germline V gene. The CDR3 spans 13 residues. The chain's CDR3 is CASSQSRRSPHYF. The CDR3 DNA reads TGCGCCAGCAGCCAATCTCGACGCAGTCCCCATTACTTC.

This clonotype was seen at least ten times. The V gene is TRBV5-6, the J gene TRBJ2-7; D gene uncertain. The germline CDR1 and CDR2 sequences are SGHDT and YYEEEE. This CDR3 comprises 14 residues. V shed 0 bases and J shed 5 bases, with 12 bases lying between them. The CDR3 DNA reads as TGTGCCAGCAGCTTGGGCCGACCTCGGGACGAGCAGTACTTC. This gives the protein CASSLGRPRDEQYF.

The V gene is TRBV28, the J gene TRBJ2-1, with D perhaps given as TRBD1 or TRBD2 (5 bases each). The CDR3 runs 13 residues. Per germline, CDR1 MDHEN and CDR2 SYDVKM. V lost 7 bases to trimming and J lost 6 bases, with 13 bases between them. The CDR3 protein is CASKELGTNEQFF. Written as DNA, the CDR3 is TGTGCCAGCAAGGAGCTGGGGACCAATGAGCAGTTCTTC. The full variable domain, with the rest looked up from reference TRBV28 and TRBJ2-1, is DVKVTQSSRYLVKRTGEKVFLECVQDMDHENMFWYRQDPGLGLRLIYFSYDVKMKEKGDIPEGYSVSREKKERFSLILESASTNQTSMYLCASKELGTNEQFFGPGTRLTVL.

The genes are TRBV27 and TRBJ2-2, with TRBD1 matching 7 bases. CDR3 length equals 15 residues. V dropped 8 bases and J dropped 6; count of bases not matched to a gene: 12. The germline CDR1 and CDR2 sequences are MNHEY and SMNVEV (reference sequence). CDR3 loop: CASGGPGQTAGELFF. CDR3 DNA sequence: TGTGCCAGCGGGGGACCGGGACAGACGGCCGGGGAGCTGTTTTTT.

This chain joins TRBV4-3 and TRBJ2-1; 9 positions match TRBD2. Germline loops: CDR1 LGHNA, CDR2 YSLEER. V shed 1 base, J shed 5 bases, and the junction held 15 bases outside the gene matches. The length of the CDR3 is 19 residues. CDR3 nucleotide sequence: TGCGCCAGCAGCCAAGGGAGGGGCATCATAGCGGGGGCCCACAATGAGCAGTTCTTC. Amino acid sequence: CASSQGRGIIAGAHNEQFF.

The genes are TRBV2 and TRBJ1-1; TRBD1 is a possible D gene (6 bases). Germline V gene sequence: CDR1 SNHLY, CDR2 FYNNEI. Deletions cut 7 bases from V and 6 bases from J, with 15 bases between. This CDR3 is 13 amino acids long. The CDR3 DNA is TGTGCCAGCACCAGGGGTGGGACCCCTGAAGCTTTCTTT. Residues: CASTRGGTPEAFF.